These 26 T cell receptor beta chains originate from one sample sequenced in a study of OX40 agonist ivuxolimab in advanced cancers. The library relied on the immunoSEQ multiplex PCR assay. As stored in TCRdb, this immuneACCESS dataset retains in-frame rearrangements with V and J assigned. A fraction of the clones does not appear; measured against another copy, unresolved V genes explain less than half of the discrepancy, and the remainder lacks a known reason. The sample data list about 64,000 clones, and 85% to 90% of these were observed just once. Clones ranked in the top ten supply about 13% of the sample. The material was CD4+ or CD8+ T cells sorted from blood, obtained in a trial of the OX40 agonist ivuxolimab. Receptor source: an adult with an advanced solid tumor such as melanoma, head and neck, liver or kidney cancer.

This clone showed up many times. The CDR3 bases are TGTGCCAGCAGCTTAGAGGGCACCATCCCTAGCTCCTACAATGAGCAGTTCTTC. Its protein product is CASSLEGTIPSSYNEQFF. This sequence joins TRBV7-6 and TRBJ2-1; D remains ambiguous. Trimming pared 1 base from V and 0 bases from J, leaving 16 bases between. The CDR3 runs to 18 residues. The germline V gene has CDR1 SGHVS and CDR2 FNYEAQ.

The rearrangement joins TRBV5-1 to TRBJ2-3; D remains ambiguous. The CDR3 loop spans 13 amino acids. The germline V gene has CDR1 SGHRS and CDR2 YFSETQ. V lost 2 bases, J lost 1 base, and 5 bases lay in between. The CDR3 is CASSFGGTDTQYF. The CDR3 DNA is TGCGCCAGCAGCTTTGGGGGCACAGATACGCAGTATTTT. Complete variable domain (other parts from reference TRBV5-1 and TRBJ2-3): KAGVTQTPRYLIKTRGQQVTLSCSPISGHRSVSWYQQTPGQGLQFLFEYFSETQRNKGNFPGRFSGRQFSNSRSEMNVSTLELGDSALYLCASSFGGTDTQYFGPGTRLTVL.

The chain recombines TRBV4-1 with TRBJ1-1, with D possibly matching TRBD1 (5 bases). The V and J ends lost 1 base and 7 bases respectively, with 10 bases between them. CDR3 length equals 13 residues. Germline lookup yields CDR1 MGHRA and CDR2 YSYEKL. The CDR3 region is CASSQAGSGEAFF. The CDR3, as DNA: TGCGCCAGCAGCCAAGCAGGGTCAGGTGAAGCTTTCTTT.

The chain is built from TRBV5-6 and TRBJ2-5; TRBD1 or TRBD2 may be the D gene (5 bases each). The germline CDR1 and CDR2 sequences are SGHDT and YYEEEE. This CDR3 has 14 amino acids. The V end was cut by 0 bases, the J end by 0 bases, with 6 bases between. As DNA, the CDR3 is TGTGCCAGCAGCTTGGTGGGGGACCAAGAGACCCAGTACTTC. Translation gives CASSLVGDQETQYF.

This clone showed up just a few times. The chain employs TRBV7-9 and TRBJ1-1; D is possibly TRBD1 (6 bases). Trimming took 3 bases from V and 3 from J, leaving 8 bases between them. Germline loops: CDR1 SEHNR, CDR2 FQNEAQ (reference sequence). This CDR3 contains 13 residues. The CDR3: CASSLTGDTEAFF. For the CDR3, the DNA is TGTGCCAGCAGCTTGACAGGAGACACTGAAGCTTTCTTT.

This chain connects TRBV14 to TRBJ1-1; D is ambiguous. Germline CDR1 and CDR2: SGHDN and FVKESK. Between the trimmed V and J ends, which lost 0 bases and 1 base, there was a span of 3 bases. This CDR3 region has 13 residues. CDR3 loop: CASSQEQNTEAFF. The CDR3 bases are TGTGCCAGCAGCCAAGAACAGAACACTGAAGCTTTCTTT.

This clone showed up just a few times. The chain recombines TRBV27 with TRBJ2-7; 10 bases map to TRBD1. Germline loops: CDR1 MNHEY, CDR2 SMNVEV (reference sequence). V lost 7 bases, J lost 5 bases, and 8 bases stayed unmatched. This CDR3 has 14 amino acids. In nucleotides, the CDR3 is TGTGCCAGCAACAGACCGGGACAGGGGAACGAGCAGTACTTC. Translation: CASNRPGQGNEQYF.

The V and J genes are TRBV28 and TRBJ1-3, with D perhaps TRBD1 (6 bases). Germline V lookup: CDR1 MDHEN, CDR2 SYDVKM. This CDR3 has 18 residues. V dropped 0 bases and J dropped 0 bases, with 15 bases sitting between them. The CDR3 bases are TGTGCCAGCAGTTTATGGTCCCTGACAGGCCCCTCTGGAAACACCATATATTTT. Its protein is CASSLWSLTGPSGNTIYF. Complete variable domain (other parts from reference TRBV28 and TRBJ1-3): DVKVTQSSRYLVKRTGEKVFLECVQDMDHENMFWYRQDPGLGLRLIYFSYDVKMKEKGDIPEGYSVSREKKERFSLILESASTNQTSMYLCASSLWSLTGPSGNTIYFGEGSWLTVV.

This chain uses TRBV5-1 with TRBJ2-7, with D possibly being TRBD1 (5 bases). The V gene lost 0 bases and the J gene lost 3 bases, with 13 bases spanning the gap. From germline, CDR1 is SGHRS and CDR2 YFSETQ. The CDR3 spans 15 residues. This CDR3 reads CASSLESVRVYEQYF. The CDR3 region has the DNA TGCGCCAGCAGCTTGGAAAGCGTCAGGGTCTACGAGCAGTACTTC. The full variable domain, in which reference TRBV5-1 and TRBJ2-7 provide the parts outside the CDR3, is KAGVTQTPRYLIKTRGQQVTLSCSPISGHRSVSWYQQTPGQGLQFLFEYFSETQRNKGNFPGRFSGRQFSNSRSEMNVSTLELGDSALYLCASSLESVRVYEQYFGPGTRLTVT.

The chain is built from TRBV19 and TRBJ2-6; TRBD1 aligns across 12 bases. This CDR3 contains 17 residues. Germline V gene lookup returns CDR1 LNHDA and CDR2 SQIVND (reference sequence). J gave up 2 bases and V 5 bases, and 4 bases lay outside the gene matches. CDR3 loop: CASSSGQGAPGANVLTF. CDR3 DNA: TGTGCCAGTAGTTCGGGACAGGGGGCGCCTGGGGCCAACGTCCTGACTTTC.

V usage is TRBV7-9 and J usage is TRBJ2-7; tentatively, D is TRBD1 (5 bases). The ends were cut back, 1 base at V and 0 bases at J, with 13 bases in the middle. The CDR3 runs 16 residues. Germline CDR1 reads SEHNR; CDR2 reads FQNEAQ (reference sequence). Here the CDR3 reads CASSLGRGLISYEQYF. The CDR3 DNA is TGTGCCAGCAGCTTAGGTAGGGGTCTGATCTCCTACGAGCAGTACTTC.

The V and J genes are TRBV7-9 and TRBJ1-1; D is unclear. Germline V gene data show CDR1 as SEHNR and CDR2 as FQNEAQ (reference sequence). V shed 4 bases and J shed 2 bases, with 11 bases lying between them. CDR3 length equals 14 residues. CDR3: CASSSLDGNTEAFF. CDR3 nucleotides: TGTGCCAGCAGCTCGCTGGACGGAAACACTGAAGCTTTCTTT.

In nucleotides, the CDR3 is TGTGCCAGCAGTTTGGGTCAGGGTATCACAGATACGCAGTATTTT. It encodes CASSLGQGITDTQYF. The gene calls are TRBV28 and TRBJ2-3, with a tentative D call TRBD1 (5 bases). In germline, CDR1 is MDHEN, CDR2 SYDVKM. This CDR3 has 15 residues. V gave up 3 bases and J gave up 2 bases, with 12 bases separating them.

The rearrangement uses TRBV5-1 and TRBJ2-7, with TRBD1 matching 7 bases. CDR1 and CDR2 (germline): SGHRS, YFSETQ. Trimming cost V 6 bases and J 2 bases; bases outside gene matches: 5. CDR3 length: 13 amino acids. In DNA form, the CDR3 reads TGCGCCAGCAAACCGACAGGGACCTACGAGCAGTACTTC. Encoded protein: CASKPTGTYEQYF.

The chain carries TRBV7-9 and TRBJ2-5; unclear D gene. Looked up from germline, CDR1 is SEHNR and CDR2 is FQNEAQ (reference sequence). The length of the CDR3 is 16 residues. V lost 0 bases, J lost 5 bases, and 16 bases lay in between. CDR3 in amino acids: CASSLAISGLWETQYF. CDR3 sequence (DNA): TGTGCCAGCAGCTTAGCTATATCGGGCCTGTGGGAGACCCAGTACTTC.

The V call is TRBV30, the J call TRBJ2-3; 8 bases fit TRBD1. Trimming took 4 bases from V and 2 from J; bases not matched to a gene: 8. Germline V gives CDR1 GTSNPN, CDR2 SVGIG (reference sequence). CDR3 length equals 15 residues. As DNA, the CDR3 is TGTGCCTGGATCGGACTGACAGGGGACACAGATACGCAGTATTTT. Its translation is CAWIGLTGDTDTQYF.

The chain joins TRBV5-1 to TRBJ2-1; the match to TRBD2 covers 9 bases. This CDR3 region has 13 residues. Unmatched junction bases numbered 6, after V lost 4 bases and J lost 10 bases. Germline CDR1 SGHRS, CDR2 YFSETQ. The CDR3 here is CASSLGLANEQFF. For the CDR3, the DNA is TGCGCCAGCAGCCTGGGACTAGCCAACGAGCAGTTCTTC.

This clone was counted a single time. The CDR3 here is CASSPIQGGHLSSGQYF. The CDR3 DNA is TGCGCCAGCAGCCCGATTCAGGGGGGGCATTTGAGTAGCGGACAGTACTTC. The chain couples TRBV4-1 to TRBJ2-7; D assignment may be TRBD1 or TRBD2 (7 bases each). V lost 4 bases and J 10 bases, leaving 29 bases between the germline ends. This CDR3 has 17 amino acids. Germline assignment: CDR1 MGHRA and CDR2 YSYEKL.

Here the CDR3 reads CASSPGAMVTEAFF. In nucleotides, the CDR3 is TGTGCCAGCAGTCCGGGGGCTATGGTGACTGAAGCTTTCTTT. This chain uses TRBV2 with TRBJ1-1; maybe TRBD1 (6 bases). Germline V gene lookup returns CDR1 SNHLY and CDR2 FYNNEI. The CDR3 runs to 14 residues. Trimming left V 5 bases short and J 5 bases short, with 15 bases between. Using reference TRBV2 and TRBJ1-1 for the parts outside the CDR3, the full variable domain is EPEVTQTPSHQVTQMGQEVILRCVPISNHLYFYWYRQILGQKVEFLVSFYNNEISEKSEIFDDQFSVERPDGSNFTLKIRSTKLEDSAMYFCASSPGAMVTEAFFGQGTRLTVV.

This rearrangement joins TRBV29-1 to TRBJ2-1; 11 nucleotides align to TRBD2. This CDR3 comprises 15 residues. The J segment lost 4 bases and the V segment lost 6 bases, leaving 8 bases of the junction unmatched. Germline lookup yields CDR1 SQVTM and CDR2 ANQGSEA. The DNA of the CDR3 is TGCAGCGTGGGCGGGGTAGCGGGAGGGTACAATGAGCAGTTCTTC. Translation: CSVGGVAGGYNEQFF.

The gene calls are TRBV28 and TRBJ2-1; D gene unclear. The V gene lost 3 bases and the J gene lost 7 bases, with 7 bases spanning the gap. CDR3 length: 12 amino acids. Germline CDR1 MDHEN, CDR2 SYDVKM. CDR3 in DNA: TGTGCCAGCAGTTTTTACACGAATGAGCAGTTCTTC. As protein: CASSFYTNEQFF.

The V gene is TRBV4-1, the J gene TRBJ2-1; 9 bases are shared with TRBD2. Germline V gene data show CDR1 as MGHRA and CDR2 as YSYEKL. The CDR3 runs 18 residues. V gave up 6 bases and J gave up 4 bases; unmatched junction bases: 16. CDR3 sequence (DNA): TGCGCCAGCAGAGAAGTGTCTAGCGGGAACCTTTGGTACAATGAGCAGTTCTTC. Translated, it gives CASREVSSGNLWYNEQFF.

CDR3 DNA sequence: TGTGCCAGCAGCTTACGCGGGAACGCCTACAATGAGCAGTTCTTC. Translating gives CASSLRGNAYNEQFF. V and J are TRBV7-6 and TRBJ2-1, with a tentative D call TRBD2 (6 bases). V dropped 2 bases and J dropped 2 bases, with 10 bases sitting between them. The germline V gene has CDR1 SGHVS and CDR2 FNYEAQ. The CDR3 consists of 15 residues. Combining the CDR3 with reference TRBV7-6 and TRBJ2-1 gives the whole variable domain GAGVSQSPRYKVTKRGQDVALRCDPISGHVSLYWYRQALGQGPEFLTYFNYEAQQDKSGLPNDRFSAERPEGSISTLTIQRTEQRDSAMYRCASSLRGNAYNEQFFGPGTRLTVL.

The chain carries TRBV4-1 and TRBJ2-5; D might be TRBD1 (5 bases). CDR3 length: 16 residues. Trimming shortened V by 1 base and J by 0 bases, and 12 bases separated the two germline ends. Germline CDR1 is MGHRA and CDR2 is YSYEKL. For the CDR3, the DNA is TGCGCCAGCAGCCAAGGTTGGGGCGGTGACCAAGAGACCCAGTACTTC. It encodes CASSQGWGGDQETQYF.

This clone came up once. This chain joins TRBV29-1 and TRBJ1-2, with a tentative D call TRBD1 (6 bases). V was clipped by 4 bases and J by 5 bases, with 14 bases between them. Looked up from germline, CDR1 is SQVTM and CDR2 is ANQGSEA. The CDR3 length is 13 residues. This CDR3 reads CSVGAGVEYGYTF. The CDR3 DNA follows: TGCAGCGTTGGGGCAGGGGTTGAGTATGGCTACACCTTC.

The chain recombines TRBV7-9 with TRBJ1-5; D uncertain. This CDR3 is 14 amino acids long. Germline V gives CDR1 SEHNR, CDR2 FQNEAQ (reference sequence). The V gene lost 4 bases and the J gene lost 2 bases, with 9 bases spanning the gap. For the CDR3, the DNA is TGTGCCAGCAGCTCGTCCGACGGCAATCAGCCCCAGCATTTT. Residues: CASSSSDGNQPQHF.